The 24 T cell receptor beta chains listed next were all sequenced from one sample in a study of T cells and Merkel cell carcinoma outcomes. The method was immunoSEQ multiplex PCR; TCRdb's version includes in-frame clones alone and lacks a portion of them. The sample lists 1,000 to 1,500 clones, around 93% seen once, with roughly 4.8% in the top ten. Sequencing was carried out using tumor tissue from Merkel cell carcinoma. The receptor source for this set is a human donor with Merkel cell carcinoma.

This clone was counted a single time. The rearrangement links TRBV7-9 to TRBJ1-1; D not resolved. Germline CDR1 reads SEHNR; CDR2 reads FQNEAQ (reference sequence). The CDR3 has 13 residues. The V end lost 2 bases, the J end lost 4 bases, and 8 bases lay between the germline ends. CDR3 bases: TGTGCCAGCAGCTTAACTGGGCCCACTGAAGCTTTCTTT. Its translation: CASSLTGPTEAFF. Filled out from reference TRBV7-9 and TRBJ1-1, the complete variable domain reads DTGVSQNPRHKITKRGQNVTFRCDPISEHNRLYWYRQTLGQGPEFLTYFQNEAQLEKSRLLSDRFSAERPKGSFSTLEIQRTEQGDSAMYLCASSLTGPTEAFFGQGTRLTVV.

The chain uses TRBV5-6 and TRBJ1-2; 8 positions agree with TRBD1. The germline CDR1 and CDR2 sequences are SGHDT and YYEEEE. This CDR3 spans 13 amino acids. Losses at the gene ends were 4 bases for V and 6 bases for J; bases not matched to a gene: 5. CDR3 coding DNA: TGTGCCAGCAGCAAGACAGGGGTCCATGGCTACACCTTC. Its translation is CASSKTGVHGYTF.

CDR3 residues: CASSLGGGTSTYEQYF. The CDR3 coding sequence is TGTGCCAGCAGCCTGGGTGGGGGGACGTCAACCTACGAGCAGTACTTC. The chain is built from TRBV9 and TRBJ2-7, with D perhaps matching TRBD2 (6 bases). Between the trimmed V and J ends, which lost 4 bases and 2 bases, there was a span of 19 bases. Germline-derived CDR1 and CDR2 are SGDLS and YYNGEE. There are 16 residues in the CDR3.

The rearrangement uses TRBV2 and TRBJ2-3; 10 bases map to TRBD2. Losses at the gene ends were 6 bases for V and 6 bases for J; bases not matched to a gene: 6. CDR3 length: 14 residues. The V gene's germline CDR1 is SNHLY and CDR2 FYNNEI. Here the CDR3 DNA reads TGTGCCAGCAGGCTAGCGGGAGCGGGGGATACGCAGTATTTT. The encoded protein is CASRLAGAGDTQYF.

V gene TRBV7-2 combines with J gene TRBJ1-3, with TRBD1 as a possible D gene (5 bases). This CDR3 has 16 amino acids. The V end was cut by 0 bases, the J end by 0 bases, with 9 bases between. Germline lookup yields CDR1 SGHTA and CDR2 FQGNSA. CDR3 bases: TGTGCCAGCAGCTTAGCGGGGGGTGCCTCTGGAAACACCATATATTTT. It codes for CASSLAGGASGNTIYF.

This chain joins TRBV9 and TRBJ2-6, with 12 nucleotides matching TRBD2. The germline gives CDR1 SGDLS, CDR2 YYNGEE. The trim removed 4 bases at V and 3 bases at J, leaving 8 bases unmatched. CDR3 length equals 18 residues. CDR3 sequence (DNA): TGTGCCAGCAGCCCTAGACTAGCGGGAGTCGGTGGGGCCAACGTCCTGACTTTC. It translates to CASSPRLAGVGGANVLTF. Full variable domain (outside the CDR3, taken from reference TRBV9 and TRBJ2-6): DSGVTQTPKHLITATGQRVTLRCSPRSGDLSVYWYQQSLDQGLQFLIQYYNGEERAKGNILERFSAQQFPDLHSELNLSSLELGDSALYFCASSPRLAGVGGANVLTFGAGSRLTVL.

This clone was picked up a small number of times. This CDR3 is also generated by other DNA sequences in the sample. The CDR3 nucleotides read TGCGCCAGCAGCTTTACTAGCGACAATGAGCAGTTCTTC. This translates into CASSFTSDNEQFF. V is TRBV5-1 and J is TRBJ2-1; 7 nucleotides align to TRBD2. Trimming took 2 bases from V and 5 from J; bases not matched to a gene: 1. The germline V gene encodes CDR1 SGHRS and CDR2 YFSETQ. This CDR3 has 13 residues.

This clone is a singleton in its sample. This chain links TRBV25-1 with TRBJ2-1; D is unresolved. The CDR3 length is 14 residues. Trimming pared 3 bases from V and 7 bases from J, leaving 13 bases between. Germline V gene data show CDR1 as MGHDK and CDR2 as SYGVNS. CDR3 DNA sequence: TGTGCCAGCAGTGACCCCTCGGACGTGAATGAGCAGTTCTTC. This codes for CASSDPSDVNEQFF.

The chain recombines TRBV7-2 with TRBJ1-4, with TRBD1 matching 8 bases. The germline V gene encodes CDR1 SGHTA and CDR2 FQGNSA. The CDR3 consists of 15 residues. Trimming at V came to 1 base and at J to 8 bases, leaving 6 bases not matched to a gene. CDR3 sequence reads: CASSLGRTGPEKLFF. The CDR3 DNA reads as TGTGCCAGCAGCTTAGGAAGGACAGGGCCCGAAAAACTGTTTTTT.

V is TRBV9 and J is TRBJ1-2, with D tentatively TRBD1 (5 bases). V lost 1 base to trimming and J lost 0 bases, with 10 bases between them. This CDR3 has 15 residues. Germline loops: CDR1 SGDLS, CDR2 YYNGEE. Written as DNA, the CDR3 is TGTGCCAGCAGCGTACAGGGTGAAGCTAACTATGGCTACACCTTC. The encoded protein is CASSVQGEANYGYTF. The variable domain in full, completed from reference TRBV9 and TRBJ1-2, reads DSGVTQTPKHLITATGQRVTLRCSPRSGDLSVYWYQQSLDQGLQFLIQYYNGEERAKGNILERFSAQQFPDLHSELNLSSLELGDSALYFCASSVQGEANYGYTFGSGTRLTVV.

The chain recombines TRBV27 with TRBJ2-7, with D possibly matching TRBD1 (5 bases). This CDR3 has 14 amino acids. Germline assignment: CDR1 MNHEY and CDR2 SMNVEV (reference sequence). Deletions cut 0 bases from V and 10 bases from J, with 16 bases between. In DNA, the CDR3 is TGTGCCAGCAGTTTATCGGGCCTATGGACAAGCCAGTACTTC. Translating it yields CASSLSGLWTSQYF.

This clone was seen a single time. The CDR3 protein is CAISDPPSGTYEQYF. In DNA, the CDR3 is TGTGCCATCAGTGATCCGCCTAGCGGAACCTACGAGCAGTACTTC. The chain combines TRBV10-3 with TRBJ2-7; 7 nucleotides match TRBD2. CDR1 and CDR2 from the germline V gene are ENHRY and SYGVKD. This CDR3 region has 15 residues. J gave up 2 bases and V 3 bases, and 7 bases lay outside the gene matches.

For the CDR3, the DNA is TGTGCCATCAGTGGTTCGGACGTAGGGAATCCCTACGAGCAGTACTTC. Its translation is CAISGSDVGNPYEQYF. The chain joins TRBV10-3 to TRBJ2-7; no firm D call. The CDR3 contains 16 residues. Trimming removed 4 bases at V and 2 bases at J, with 18 bases between. Germline V lookup: CDR1 ENHRY, CDR2 SYGVKD.

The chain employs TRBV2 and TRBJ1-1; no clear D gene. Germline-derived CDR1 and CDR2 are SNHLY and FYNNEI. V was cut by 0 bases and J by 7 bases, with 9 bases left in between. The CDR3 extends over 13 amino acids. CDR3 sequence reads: CASSEAQVGEAFF. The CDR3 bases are TGTGCCAGCAGTGAAGCCCAGGTAGGTGAAGCTTTCTTT.

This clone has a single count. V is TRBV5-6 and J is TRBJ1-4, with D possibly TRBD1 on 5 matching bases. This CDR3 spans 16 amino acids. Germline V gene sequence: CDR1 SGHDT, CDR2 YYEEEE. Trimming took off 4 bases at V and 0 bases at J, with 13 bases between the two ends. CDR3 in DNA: TGTGCCAGCAGCGATTGGGGGACTGCAACTAATGAAAAACTGTTTTTT. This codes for CASSDWGTATNEKLFF.

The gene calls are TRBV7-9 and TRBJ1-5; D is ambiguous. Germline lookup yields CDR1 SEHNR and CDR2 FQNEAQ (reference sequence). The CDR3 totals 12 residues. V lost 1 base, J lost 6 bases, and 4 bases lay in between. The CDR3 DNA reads TGTGCCAGCAGCTTAGTAGGTCAGCCCCAGCATTTT. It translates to CASSLVGQPQHF.

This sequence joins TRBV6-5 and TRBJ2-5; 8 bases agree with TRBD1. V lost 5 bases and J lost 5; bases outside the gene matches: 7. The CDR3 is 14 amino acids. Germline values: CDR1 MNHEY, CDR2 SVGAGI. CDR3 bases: TGTGCCAGCAGTCGGGACAGGTGGGGGGAGACCCAGTACTTC. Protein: CASSRDRWGETQYF.

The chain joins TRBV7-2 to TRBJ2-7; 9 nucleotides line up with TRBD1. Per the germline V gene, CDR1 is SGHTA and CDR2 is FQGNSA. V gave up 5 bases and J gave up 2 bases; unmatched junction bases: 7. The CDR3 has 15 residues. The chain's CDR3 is CASSRSGQGTYEQYF. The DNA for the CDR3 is TGTGCCAGCAGCCGTTCGGGACAGGGCACCTACGAGCAGTACTTC. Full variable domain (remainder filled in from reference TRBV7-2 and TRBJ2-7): GAGVSQSPSNKVTEKGKDVELRCDPISGHTALYWYRQSLGQGLEFLIYFQGNSAPDKSGLPSDRFSAERTGGSVSTLTIQRTQQEDSAVYLCASSRSGQGTYEQYFGPGTRLTVT.

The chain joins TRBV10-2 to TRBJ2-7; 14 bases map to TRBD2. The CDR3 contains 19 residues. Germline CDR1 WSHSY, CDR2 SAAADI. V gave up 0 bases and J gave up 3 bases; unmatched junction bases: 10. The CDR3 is CASSESTSGRDLVLYEQYF. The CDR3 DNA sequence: TGCGCCAGCAGTGAGTCGACTAGCGGGAGGGACCTAGTTCTCTACGAGCAGTACTTC.

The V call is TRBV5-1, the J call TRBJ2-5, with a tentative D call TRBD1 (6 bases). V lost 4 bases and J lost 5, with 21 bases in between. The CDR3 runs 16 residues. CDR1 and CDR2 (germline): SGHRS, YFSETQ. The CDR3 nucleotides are TGCGCCAGCAGCCCTGGGGCACAGGGTGGCCAGGAGACCCAGTACTTC. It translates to CASSPGAQGGQETQYF.

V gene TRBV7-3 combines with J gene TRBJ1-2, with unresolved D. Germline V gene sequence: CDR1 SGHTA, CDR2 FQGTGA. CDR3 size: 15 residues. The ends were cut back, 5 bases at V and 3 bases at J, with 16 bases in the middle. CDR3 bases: TGTGCCAGCAGCCCCCTTGCAGGTGCTTACTATGGCTACACCTTC. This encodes CASSPLAGAYYGYTF. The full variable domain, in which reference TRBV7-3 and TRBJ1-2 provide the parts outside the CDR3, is GAGVSQTPSNKVTEKGKYVELRCDPISGHTALYWYRQSLGQGPEFLIYFQGTGAADDSGLPNDRFFAVRPEGSVSTLKIQRTERGDSAVYLCASSPLAGAYYGYTFGSGTRLTVV.

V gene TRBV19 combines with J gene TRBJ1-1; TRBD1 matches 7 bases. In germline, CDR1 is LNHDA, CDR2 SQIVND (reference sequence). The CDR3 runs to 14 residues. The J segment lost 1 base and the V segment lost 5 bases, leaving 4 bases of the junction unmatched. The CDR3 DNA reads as TGTGCCAGTAGTTACGGACAGGCGAACACTGAAGCTTTCTTT. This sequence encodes CASSYGQANTEAFF.

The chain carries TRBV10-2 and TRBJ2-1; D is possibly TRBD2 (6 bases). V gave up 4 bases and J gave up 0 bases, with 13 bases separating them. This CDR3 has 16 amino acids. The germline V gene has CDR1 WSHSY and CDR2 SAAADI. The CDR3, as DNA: TGCGCCAGCAGTGGACCGCCTAGCGACTCCTACAATGAGCAGTTCTTC. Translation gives CASSGPPSDSYNEQFF.

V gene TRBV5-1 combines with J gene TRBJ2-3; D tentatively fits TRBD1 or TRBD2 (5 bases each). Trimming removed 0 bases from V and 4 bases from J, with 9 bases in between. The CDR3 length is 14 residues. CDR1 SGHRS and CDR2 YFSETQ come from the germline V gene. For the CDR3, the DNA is TGCGCCAGCAGCTTGGGGGGGAGCGCAGATACGCAGTATTTT. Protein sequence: CASSLGGSADTQYF.